Below, 30 T cell receptor beta chains from the same sample are listed, as sequenced in a study of T cell clones after liver transplantation. The protocol was immunoSEQ multiplex PCR, while the TCRdb copy is restricted to in-frame clones and leaves out a portion. This sample yields tens of thousands of clones, of which 60% to 80% are seen a single time; approximately 10% belongs to the top ten. The specimen was CD4+ T cells from blood, collected at the 22-month timepoint. The receptors were gathered from a human patient who received a liver transplant. A share of the T cells may be of graft donor origin.

The V gene is TRBV5-6, the J gene TRBJ1-1; maybe TRBD1 (5 bases). This CDR3 has 16 residues. Germline assignment: CDR1 SGHDT and CDR2 YYEEEE. V lost 2 bases and J 0 bases, leaving 14 bases between the germline ends. The CDR3 DNA reads TGTGCCAGCAGCTTTAGCACACAGGCTCTGAACACTGAAGCTTTCTTT. Translation gives CASSFSTQALNTEAFF.

The rearrangement joins TRBV4-2 to TRBJ1-4; D may be TRBD1 (6 bases). The length of the CDR3 is 18 residues. Germline V lookup: CDR1 LGHNA, CDR2 YNFKEQ. Trimming took 3 bases from V and 0 from J, leaving 17 bases between them. CDR3 DNA: TGTGCCAGCAGCCACCCCAAGCCAGGGGAGTCAACTAATGAAAAACTGTTTTTT. This translates into CASSHPKPGESTNEKLFF.

The chain combines TRBV10-3 with TRBJ1-2; D perhaps matches TRBD1 (5 bases). The CDR3 is 12 residues long. Germline V lookup: CDR1 ENHRY, CDR2 SYGVKD. V dropped 2 bases and J dropped 4 bases, with 5 bases sitting between them. DNA for the CDR3: TGTGCCATCAGTGAGGACAGCTATGGCTACACCTTC. It specifies CAISEDSYGYTF.

The chain uses TRBV12-1 and TRBJ2-7; the DNA was not used to check the table's D call, TRBD1. TRBV12-1 is a pseudogene segment. CDR3 size: 15 residues. The CDR3 coding sequence is TGTGCCAGCAGCTTTGGGTCGAGGCAGGGGGACGAGCAGTACTTC. Translating gives CASSFGSRQGDEQYF.

The J gene is TRBJ2-3, the V gene TRBV7-9; TRBD1 matches at 8 bases. Germline trimming cut 5 bases from V and 2 bases from J; bases unmatched to any gene: 6. The CDR3 is 15 amino acids. Germline V gene sequence: CDR1 SEHNR, CDR2 FQNEAQ (reference sequence). CDR3 in DNA: TGTGCCAGCAGCGCCTGGACAGGGTTCACAGATACGCAGTATTTT. Translated: CASSAWTGFTDTQYF. The full variable domain, its missing parts supplied by reference TRBV7-9 and TRBJ2-3, is DTGVSQNPRHKITKRGQNVTFRCDPISEHNRLYWYRQTLGQGPEFLTYFQNEAQLEKSRLLSDRFSAERPKGSFSTLEIQRTEQGDSAMYLCASSAWTGFTDTQYFGPGTRLTVL.

V and J are TRBV7-2 and TRBJ2-2; D perhaps matches TRBD2 (5 bases). The CDR3 has 14 amino acids. Per the germline V gene, CDR1 is SGHTA and CDR2 is FQGNSA. Trimming took off 1 base at V and 8 bases at J, with 11 bases between the two ends. The CDR3 DNA reads TGTGCCAGCAGCTTAGACAATCGGGATGGGGAGCTGTTTTTT. It translates to CASSLDNRDGELFF.

This chain connects TRBV6-5 to TRBJ1-2, with 8 bases fitting TRBD1. The V and J ends lost 6 bases and 4 bases, in that order; junction bases with no gene match: 10. In germline, CDR1 is MNHEY, CDR2 SVGAGI. This CDR3 is 15 amino acids long. In DNA, the CDR3 is TGTGCCAGCAGCTTAGACAGGGGTCGGGGCTATGGCTACACCTTC. Translation: CASSLDRGRGYGYTF.

CDR3 DNA sequence: TGCGCCAGCAGCTTGGATGGGACGGACACAGATACGCAGTATTTT. Amino acid sequence: CASSLDGTDTDTQYF. The V and J genes are TRBV5-1 and TRBJ2-3; D is perhaps TRBD1 or TRBD2 (5 bases each). The germline gives CDR1 SGHRS, CDR2 YFSETQ. The CDR3 totals 15 residues. Deletions cut 0 bases from V and 2 bases from J, with 10 bases between.

The rearrangement uses TRBV7-2 and TRBJ1-1; D might be TRBD1 (5 bases). The germline V and J ends were trimmed by 4 bases and 4 bases, with 16 bases remaining between them. CDR1 and CDR2 from the germline V gene are SGHTA and FQGNSA. The CDR3 covers 15 residues. The CDR3 sequence: CASSSGSQRGTEAFF. The CDR3 DNA is TGTGCCAGCAGCTCGGGCTCACAGAGGGGCACTGAAGCTTTCTTT. Full variable domain (missing parts from reference TRBV7-2 and TRBJ1-1): GAGVSQSPSNKVTEKGKDVELRCDPISGHTALYWYRQSLGQGLEFLIYFQGNSAPDKSGLPSDRFSAERTGGSVSTLTIQRTQQEDSAVYLCASSSGSQRGTEAFFGQGTRLTVV.

This clone was detected only a few times. J is TRBJ1-1 and V is TRBV29-1, with TRBD1 matching over 8 bases. The CDR3 is made up of 14 amino acids. Germline V gene data show CDR1 as SQVTM and CDR2 as ANQGSEA. J lost 1 base, V lost 7 bases, and 8 bases had no gene match. The CDR3 is CSASRGLRNTEAFF. The CDR3 nucleotides are TGCAGCGCCTCCAGGGGGCTAAGGAACACTGAAGCTTTCTTT.

The V gene is TRBV19, the J gene TRBJ2-7; 9 positions agree with TRBD1. CDR1 LNHDA and CDR2 SQIVND come from the germline V gene (reference sequence). There are 16 residues in the CDR3. J lost 2 bases, V lost 5 bases, and 10 bases had no gene match. The CDR3 bases are TGTGCCAGTAGTGATCCCTTCGGGACAGGGACCTACGAGCAGTACTTC. Its translation: CASSDPFGTGTYEQYF.

This chain links TRBV5-5 with TRBJ2-7; a possible D gene is TRBD1 (8 bases). The CDR3 sequence is 14 residues long. Per germline, CDR1 SGHKS and CDR2 YYEKEE (reference sequence). Deletions cut 7 bases from V and 5 bases from J, with 19 bases between. The CDR3 coding sequence is TGTGCCAGCTTTCCACAGGGGGGGAACCACGAGCAGTACTTC. Protein product: CASFPQGGNHEQYF.

The V and J genes are TRBV9 and TRBJ1-1, with 7 bases fitting TRBD1. The CDR3 loop spans 13 amino acids. V was clipped by 3 bases and J by 5 bases; unmatched bases: 4. From germline, CDR1 is SGDLS and CDR2 YYNGEE. In DNA, the CDR3 is TGTGCCAGCAGCGGACAGGGATGGACTGAAGCTTTCTTT. Residues: CASSGQGWTEAFF.

The chain joins TRBV2 to TRBJ2-7, with D tentatively TRBD1 or TRBD2 (5 bases each). The CDR3 covers 13 residues. Trimming left V 6 bases short and J 3 bases short, with 12 bases between. Germline lookup yields CDR1 SNHLY and CDR2 FYNNEI. CDR3 amino acids: CASRRDRNYEQYF. CDR3 bases: TGTGCCAGCAGAAGGGACCGAAACTACGAGCAGTACTTC.

The chain has TRBV6-5 and TRBJ1-2; D remains unclear. Trimming stripped 7 bases from V and 6 bases from J, with 21 bases between. Germline CDR1 is MNHEY and CDR2 is SVGAGI. The CDR3 runs 15 residues. CDR3 sequence reads: CASTTQKGIRDGYTF. The CDR3 DNA follows: TGTGCCAGCACCACCCAAAAGGGAATTCGGGATGGCTACACCTTC.

The chain is built from TRBV7-9 and TRBJ1-2; TRBD1 aligns across 8 bases. The CDR3 has 14 residues. The ends lost 4 bases at V and 4 bases at J; junction bases unmatched: 5. CDR1 is SEHNR, CDR2 FQNEAQ, per germline (reference sequence). CDR3 region: CASSSQGESYGYTF. The CDR3 DNA is TGTGCCAGCAGCTCACAGGGGGAGAGCTATGGCTACACCTTC.

A single count supports this clone. This chain links TRBV10-2 with TRBJ1-5, with D unresolved. Germline V gene lookup returns CDR1 WSHSY and CDR2 SAAADI. This CDR3 is built from 14 residues. Trimming pared 2 bases from V and 9 bases from J, leaving 14 bases between. The CDR3 coding sequence is TGCGCCAGCAGTGAGAAAGTCCCCATCCCGCCCCAGCATTTT. This sequence encodes CASSEKVPIPPQHF.

The rearrangement uses TRBV2 and TRBJ2-3; possible D gene TRBD1, 5 bases. Germline V gene lookup returns CDR1 SNHLY and CDR2 FYNNEI. V shed 7 bases and J shed 1 base, with 12 bases lying between them. The CDR3 loop spans 14 amino acids. DNA of the CDR3: TGTGCCAGCACTCCAGGGTCAGGCACAGATACGCAGTATTTT. It encodes CASTPGSGTDTQYF.

About this clone itself: Because the CDR3's place on the DNA is in doubt, the DNA is left out and the CDR3 is given as listed by TCRdb. This sequence joins TRBV12-2 and TRBJ2-3; the table's D gene call, TRBD2, was not cross checked with the DNA. TRBV12-2 is designated a pseudogene. The CDR3 sequence runs 16 residues, both termini included. The CDR3 protein is CASRVAGGIYTDTQYF.

The J gene is TRBJ1-6, the V gene TRBV5-1, with D possibly TRBD1 on 6 matching bases. The V end lost 4 bases, the J end lost 5 bases, and 16 bases lay between the germline ends. This CDR3 comprises 16 residues. Germline assignment: CDR1 SGHRS and CDR2 YFSETQ. CDR3 residues: CASSPSGPGDNSPLHF. CDR3 DNA sequence: TGCGCCAGCAGCCCCAGCGGGCCAGGGGATAATTCACCCCTCCACTTT.

This chain connects TRBV11-2 to TRBJ1-4; D is unresolved. Germline loops: CDR1 SGHAT, CDR2 FQNNGV. Trimming took off 1 base at V and 2 bases at J, with 8 bases between the two ends. This CDR3 has 15 residues. CDR3 coding DNA: TGTGCCAGCAGCTTAGTAGGGCGTACTAATGAAAAACTGTTTTTT. Translated, it gives CASSLVGRTNEKLFF.

The chain employs TRBV4-1 and TRBJ2-2; the D is unclear. The germline CDR1 and CDR2 sequences are MGHRA and YSYEKL. Trimming removed 0 bases from V and 1 base from J, with 9 bases in between. The CDR3 length is 16 residues. CDR3 in amino acids: CASSQEGGRNTGELFF. CDR3 nucleotide sequence: TGCGCCAGCAGCCAAGAGGGCGGTCGGAACACCGGGGAGCTGTTTTTT.

This chain connects TRBV28 to TRBJ2-5, with a possible D match to TRBD1 (7 bases). Looked up from germline, CDR1 is MDHEN and CDR2 is SYDVKM. Trimming stripped 5 bases from V and 3 bases from J, with 22 bases between. The CDR3 consists of 17 residues. CDR3 loop: CASSPTEVTGRKETQYF. DNA for the CDR3: TGTGCCAGCAGTCCGACAGAGGTGACAGGGAGGAAAGAGACCCAGTACTTC.

By share, this clone counts as medium-sized. V usage is TRBV19 and J usage is TRBJ2-2; possibly TRBD1 for D (5 bases). CDR1 and CDR2 (germline): LNHDA, SQIVND (reference sequence). Trimming took 4 bases from V and 7 from J, leaving 16 bases between them. The CDR3 covers 15 residues. This CDR3 is CASSTDSQIYGELFF. Here the CDR3 DNA reads TGTGCCAGTAGTACTGACAGCCAGATTTACGGGGAGCTGTTTTTT.

J is TRBJ1-1 and V is TRBV7-8, with D perhaps matching TRBD1 (5 bases). Trimming took 2 bases from V and 3 from J, leaving 10 bases between them. Germline loops: CDR1 SGHVS, CDR2 FQNEAQ. The CDR3 length is 14 residues. The CDR3 loop is CASSLFGGDTEAFF. The CDR3, as DNA: TGTGCCAGCAGCTTATTTGGGGGGGACACTGAAGCTTTCTTT.

The CDR3 coding sequence is TGTGCCAGCACTCAGGGACAGGGTATACACGAGCAGTACTTC. Protein: CASTQGQGIHEQYF. The J gene is TRBJ2-7, the V gene TRBV6-5; 9 bases map to TRBD1. CDR3 length: 14 amino acids. Losses at the gene ends were 7 bases for V and 5 bases for J; bases not matched to a gene: 9. Germline V CDR1 and CDR2: MNHEY, SVGAGI.

This rearrangement joins TRBV5-6 to TRBJ2-3; weak D call: TRBD2 (5 bases). V lost 2 bases and J lost 3, with 13 bases in between. CDR1 and CDR2 from the germline V gene are SGHDT and YYEEEE. The CDR3 is made up of 15 amino acids. The CDR3 region is CASSLGDLATDTQYF. CDR3 nucleotide sequence: TGTGCCAGCAGCTTAGGAGACTTAGCGACAGATACGCAGTATTTT. Together with reference TRBV5-6 and TRBJ2-3, the CDR3 gives the full variable domain: DAGVTQSPTHLIKTRGQQVTLRCSPKSGHDTVSWYQQALGQGPQFIFQYYEEEERQRGNFPDRFSGHQFPNYSSELNVNALLLGDSALYLCASSLGDLATDTQYFGPGTRLTVL.

The V call is TRBV27, the J call TRBJ2-7, with 7 bases that match TRBD1. Germline CDR1 and CDR2: MNHEY and SMNVEV (reference sequence). This CDR3 contains 13 residues. The V and J ends lost 2 bases and 12 bases, in that order; junction bases with no gene match: 10. CDR3 nucleotides: TGTGCCAGCAGTTTAGAAGGGACAGTTGGACTGTACTTC. It yields the protein CASSLEGTVGLYF.

This clone was seen only once. The chain recombines TRBV7-9 with TRBJ2-3; D is uncertain. Germline CDR1 and CDR2: SEHNR and FQNEAQ (reference sequence). This CDR3 has 16 residues. V was pared by 0 bases and J by 0 bases, with 10 bases between. The CDR3 loop reads CASSLATSFSTDTQYF. The CDR3 bases are TGTGCCAGCAGCTTAGCGACCTCATTTAGCACAGATACGCAGTATTTT.

The chain joins TRBV9 to TRBJ1-3, with D maybe TRBD1 (5 bases). Trimming took off 0 bases at V and 4 bases at J, with 14 bases between the two ends. The CDR3 totals 16 residues. From germline, CDR1 is SGDLS and CDR2 YYNGEE. Written as DNA, the CDR3 is TGTGCCAGCAGCGTAGCATCCGGGGCGTCGGGAAACACCATATATTTT. It specifies CASSVASGASGNTIYF.